Listed below are T cell receptor beta chains from one sample, sequenced in a study of blood T cell repertoires in COVID-19. Only in-frame clones appear in the TCRdb table, and some are missing; sequencing was by immunoSEQ multiplex PCR. Among roughly 230,000 clones listed, under 90% were seen once. The sample was PBMCs or T cells enriched from blood (not recorded which). These receptors were collected from a woman aged 55-70 years who had recovered from COVID-19. Each CDR3 is given with its conserved first and last residue. A D gene is named only where the DNA matches it firmly. Only part of the rows carry a size: once, few, many, or a class if the clone is expanded.

CDR3 protein	CDR3 DNA	clone size	V gene	D gene	J gene
CASIYQGHVAEAFF	TGTGCCAGCATATACCAGGGCCATGTCGCTGAAGCTTTCTTT	-	TRBV2	-	TRBJ1-1
CASSVGHSTDTQYF	TGTGCCAGCAGCGTGGGACATAGCACAGATACGCAGTATTTT	-	TRBV7-2	-	TRBJ2-3
CASRGGGRGGTEAFF	TGTGCCAGCAGGGGTGGAGGCAGGGGCGGTACTGAAGCTTTCTTT	-	TRBV27	-	TRBJ1-1
CASSPRQGTYEQYF	TGTGCCAGCTCACCCCGACAGGGTACCTACGAGCAGTACTTC	-	TRBV18	TRBD1	TRBJ2-7
CASSRLATSGSYEQYF	TGTGCCAGTAGCCGACTTGCGACTAGCGGGTCCTACGAGCAGTACTTC	-	TRBV19	TRBD2	TRBJ2-7
CASSTLPGQGYGYTF	TGTGCCAGCAGTACTCTACCGGGACAGGGGTATGGCTACACCTTC	-	TRBV6-4	TRBD1	TRBJ1-2
CASSYPGLAVPYNEQFF	TGTGCCAGCAGTTACCCGGGACTAGCGGTTCCCTACAATGAGCAGTTCTTC	-	TRBV6-2/TRBV6-3	TRBD2	TRBJ2-1
CATSRSGGGDYEQYF	TGTGCCACCAGCAGGTCGGGAGGAGGGGACTACGAGCAGTACTTC	once	TRBV15	TRBD2	TRBJ2-7
CATSEGQENSPLHF	TGTGCCACCAGTGAGGGACAGGAAAATTCACCCCTCCACTTT	-	TRBV24-1	TRBD1	TRBJ1-6
CATSDPTRDTQYF	TGTGCCACCAGTGACCCAACGAGAGATACGCAGTATTTT	-	TRBV24-1	-	TRBJ2-3
CASSQPSGYNEQFF	TGTGCCAGCAGTCAGCCCAGCGGGTACAATGAGCAGTTCTTC	-	TRBV6-5	-	TRBJ2-1
CASSRTLAGGPGETQYF	TGCGCCAGCAGCCGAACACTAGCGGGGGGCCCTGGGGAGACCCAGTACTTC	-	TRBV4-3	TRBD2	TRBJ2-5
CASSPSPYNEQFF	TGTGCCAGTAGCCCATCCCCCTACAATGAGCAGTTCTTC	-	TRBV19	-	TRBJ2-1
CASSYFSGLGTEAFF	TGTGCCAGCAGTTACTTCTCAGGGTTGGGCACTGAAGCTTTCTTT	-	TRBV6-5	-	TRBJ1-1
CSASPLAGNQETQYF	TGCAGTGCTAGTCCTCTAGCGGGGAACCAAGAGACCCAGTACTTC	-	TRBV20-1	TRBD2	TRBJ2-5
CASSPDRGPKAPQYF	TGCGCCAGCAGCCCGGACAGGGGGCCGAAGGCTCCCCAGTACTTC	-	TRBV5-1	TRBD1	TRBJ2-5
CASSQVGGGDEKLFF	TGTGCCAGCAGCCAAGTAGGAGGGGGCGATGAAAAACTGTTTTTT	-	TRBV5-4	TRBD1	TRBJ1-4
CASSTDSSGNTIYF	TGTGCCAGCAGCACAGACAGCTCTGGAAACACCATATATTTT	-	TRBV11-3	-	TRBJ1-3
CASSGQVGDTIYF	TGTGCCAGTAGTGGACAGGTCGGCGACACCATATATTTT	-	TRBV19	TRBD1	TRBJ1-3
CSVRDTISGNTIYF	TGCAGCGTCAGGGACACCATCTCTGGAAACACCATATATTTT	-	TRBV29-1	-	TRBJ1-3
CASSFQATSGNTIYF	TGTGCCAGCAGCTTTCAGGCAACCTCTGGAAACACCATATATTTT	few	TRBV7-9	-	TRBJ1-3
CSVGGQGANTQYF	TGCAGCGTTGGGGGACAGGGGGCGAATACGCAGTATTTT	-	TRBV29-1	TRBD1	TRBJ2-3
CASSQGWQNTEAFF	TGTGCCAGCAGCCAGGGGTGGCAGAACACTGAAGCTTTCTTT	-	TRBV9	-	TRBJ1-1
CASSQEGGQLNTEAFF	TGTGCCAGCAGCCAAGAGGGGGGACAGCTGAACACTGAAGCTTTCTTT	few	TRBV3-1/TRBV3-2	TRBD1	TRBJ1-1
CASTVGGPSSGNTIYF	TGTGCCAGCACCGTGGGCGGGCCGAGCTCTGGAAACACCATATATTTT	-	TRBV9	-	TRBJ1-3
CASSRYIEPGRLNTEAFF	TGTGCCAGTAGTAGGTATATCGAGCCGGGAAGACTCAACACTGAAGCTTTCTTT	-	TRBV19	-	TRBJ1-1
CASSHHPDTGGNSPLHF	TGTGCCAGCAGCCATCACCCAGACACAGGGGGCAATTCACCCCTCCACTTT	-	TRBV3-1/TRBV3-2	TRBD1	TRBJ1-6
CASSADRNTEAFF	TGCGCCAGCAGCGCGGACAGAAACACTGAAGCTTTCTTT	-	TRBV5-1	-	TRBJ1-1
CASSPQGDPQETQYF	TGTGCCAGCAGCCCCCAGGGGGACCCCCAAGAGACCCAGTACTTC	-	TRBV9	TRBD1	TRBJ2-5
CAIRSPGTGNTEAFF	TGTGCCATCAGATCCCCCGGGACAGGGAACACTGAAGCTTTCTTT	-	TRBV10-3	TRBD1	TRBJ1-1
CASSLRFGGPNTGELFF	TGCGCCAGCAGCTTGAGGTTCGGGGGGCCGAACACCGGGGAGCTGTTTTTT	few	TRBV5-1	-	TRBJ2-2
CAWSPNSGNTEAFF	TGTGCCTGGAGTCCTAATTCGGGGAACACTGAAGCTTTCTTT	-	TRBV30	-	TRBJ1-1
CASSRPGQGIYGYTF	TGTGCCAGTAGTCGTCCGGGACAGGGGATCTATGGCTACACCTTC	-	TRBV19	TRBD1	TRBJ1-2
CASSDLRGVADTQYF	TGTGCCAGCAGCGATCTGCGGGGGGTTGCAGATACGCAGTATTTT	-	TRBV27	TRBD2	TRBJ2-3
CASSGTGGSGNTIYF	TGTGCCAGCAGCGGAACAGGGGGATCAGGAAACACCATATATTTT	-	TRBV5-6	TRBD1	TRBJ1-3
CASTLLARTSGNEQYF	TGCGCCAGCACCCTATTAGCCCGGACTAGCGGTAACGAGCAGTACTTC	once	TRBV10-1	TRBD2	TRBJ2-7
CASSLSGRQGHYEQYF	TGTGCCAGCAGTTTATCCGGGCGACAGGGTCACTACGAGCAGTACTTC	-	TRBV28	TRBD1	TRBJ2-7
CASSLPNQPQHF	TGTGCCAGCAGCTTGCCGAATCAGCCCCAGCATTTT	-	TRBV5-4	-	TRBJ1-5
CASNARRSTEAFF	TGTGCCAGCAATGCCCGCAGAAGCACTGAAGCTTTCTTT	-	TRBV27	-	TRBJ1-1
CASSLQGGEKLFF	TGTGCCAGCAGCTTGCAGGGAGGGGAAAAACTGTTTTTT	-	TRBV5-6	-	TRBJ1-4
CASSPWTSGTYEQYF	TGTGCCAGCAGCCCCTGGACTAGCGGCACCTACGAGCAGTACTTC	-	TRBV5-4	TRBD2	TRBJ2-7
CASSLRLAYGELFF	TGTGCCAGCAGCTTACGTCTAGCGTACGGGGAGCTGTTTTTT	-	TRBV5-6	-	TRBJ2-2
CAAKVGLAGADTQYF	TGTGCCGCAAAGGTGGGGCTAGCGGGGGCAGATACGCAGTATTTT	-	TRBV2	TRBD2	TRBJ2-3
CASSQNRAHTDTQYF	TGTGCCAGCAGCCAGAACAGGGCCCACACAGATACGCAGTATTTT	-	TRBV7-2	-	TRBJ2-3
CASSLVGDKSYEQYF	TGTGCCAGCAGCTTAGTGGGTGACAAGTCCTACGAGCAGTACTTC	-	TRBV7-2	-	TRBJ2-7
CASSDLGNSADTQYF	TGTGCCAGCAGCGATCTCGGGAACAGTGCAGATACGCAGTATTTT	-	TRBV5-5	-	TRBJ2-3
CASSILQGARSPLHF	TGTGCCAGTAGTATACTACAGGGGGCAAGATCACCCCTCCACTTT	-	TRBV19	TRBD1	TRBJ1-6
CASGTGFAIYF	TGTGCCAGCGGGACTGGGTTCGCCATATATTTT	-	TRBV12-3/TRBV12-4	-	TRBJ1-3
CASSINGDNYGYTF	TGTGCCAGTAGTATAAACGGAGATAACTATGGCTACACCTTC	-	TRBV19	-	TRBJ1-2
CATSRGGYGYTF	TGTGCCACCAGCAGAGGCGGCTATGGCTACACCTTC	-	TRBV15	-	TRBJ1-2
CASSPGGSGGYTF	TGTGCCAGCAGCCCGGGGGGTTCGGGTGGCTACACCTTC	-	TRBV6-5	-	TRBJ1-2
CAISETSDRSGNTIYF	TGTGCCATCAGTGAGACATCGGACAGGTCCGGAAACACCATATATTTT	-	TRBV10-3	TRBD1	TRBJ1-3
CASGKREGNEQFF	TGTGCCAGCGGGAAGCGGGAGGGCAATGAGCAGTTCTTC	-	TRBV6-5	TRBD2	TRBJ2-1
CASRFGLAGVLGHEQYF	TGTGCCAGCAGGTTCGGGCTAGCGGGAGTGCTAGGCCACGAGCAGTACTTC	-	TRBV7-2	TRBD2	TRBJ2-7
CASSLRGLHEQFF	TGCGCCAGCAGCTTACGGGGGTTGCATGAGCAGTTCTTC	-	TRBV5-1	-	TRBJ2-1
CASSSGYNEQFF	TGTGCCAGCAGTTCGGGATACAATGAGCAGTTCTTC	-	TRBV12-3/TRBV12-4	-	TRBJ2-1
CASSQEVQASGYTF	TGTGCCAGCAGCCAAGAGGTACAGGCTTCCGGCTACACCTTC	few	TRBV3-1/TRBV3-2	-	TRBJ1-2
CASSPRTGAGTGELFF	TGTGCCAGCAGCCCCCGGACAGGGGCTGGCACCGGGGAGCTGTTTTTT	-	TRBV9	TRBD1	TRBJ2-2
CASSQVGSVGLGETQYF	TGTGCCAGCAGCCAAGTGGGGAGCGTGGGGTTAGGGGAGACCCAGTACTTC	-	TRBV3-1/TRBV3-2	-	TRBJ2-5